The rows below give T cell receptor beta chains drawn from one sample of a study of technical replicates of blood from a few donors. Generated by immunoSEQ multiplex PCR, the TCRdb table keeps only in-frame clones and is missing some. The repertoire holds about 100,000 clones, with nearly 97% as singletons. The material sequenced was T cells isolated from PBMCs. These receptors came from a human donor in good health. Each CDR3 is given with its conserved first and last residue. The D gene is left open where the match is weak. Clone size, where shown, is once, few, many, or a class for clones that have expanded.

CDR3 protein: CASSFSGGIGYTF
CDR3 DNA: TGTGCCAGCAGCTTTAGTGGGGGGATTGGCTACACCTTC
J gene: TRBJ1-2
clone size: -
D gene: -
V gene: TRBV7-3

CDR3 protein: CASRGLAGIYEQYF
CDR3 DNA: TGTGCCAGCAGGGGACTAGCGGGAATCTACGAGCAGTACTTC
J gene: TRBJ2-7
clone size: once
D gene: TRBD2
V gene: TRBV6-5

CDR3 protein: CASSQDRGARIGYEQYF
CDR3 DNA: TGTGCCAGCAGCCAAGACAGGGGGGCCAGGATTGGCTACGAGCAGTACTTC
J gene: TRBJ2-7
clone size: -
D gene: -
V gene: TRBV14

CDR3 protein: CASSPPRGSSEQYF
CDR3 DNA: TGCGCCAGCAGCCCCCCTCGGGGGTCTAGCGAGCAGTACTTC
J gene: TRBJ2-7
clone size: -
D gene: -
V gene: TRBV5-1

CDR3 protein: CASSSLAGGNYGYEQYF
CDR3 DNA: TGTGCCAGCAGTTCACTAGCGGGAGGTAACTACGGCTACGAGCAGTACTTC
J gene: TRBJ2-7
clone size: -
D gene: TRBD2
V gene: TRBV28

CDR3 protein: CASSIGQYTEAFF
CDR3 DNA: TGTGCCAGTAGTATAGGACAGTACACTGAAGCTTTCTTT
J gene: TRBJ1-1
clone size: few
D gene: -
V gene: TRBV19

CDR3 protein: CASSQDLRGLYEQYF
CDR3 DNA: TGTGCCAGCAGCCAAGATCTGAGGGGGCTCTACGAGCAGTACTTC
J gene: TRBJ2-7
clone size: -
D gene: TRBD1
V gene: TRBV14

CDR3 protein: CASRQQQAAEKLFF
CDR3 DNA: TGTGCCAGTAGGCAGCAACAGGCTGCTGAAAAACTGTTTTTT
J gene: TRBJ1-4
clone size: -
D gene: -
V gene: TRBV19

CDR3 protein: CSASLYNEQFF
CDR3 DNA: TGCAGTGCTAGCCTTTACAATGAGCAGTTCTTC
J gene: TRBJ2-1
clone size: -
D gene: -
V gene: TRBV20-1

CDR3 protein: CASRQGGTLGSGANVLTF
CDR3 DNA: TGTGCCAGCAGGCAGGGCGGCACTCTGGGGTCTGGGGCCAACGTCCTGACTTTC
J gene: TRBJ2-6
clone size: -
D gene: -
V gene: TRBV6-4

CDR3 protein: CASRATSGVDEKLFF
CDR3 DNA: TGTGCCAGCAGAGCAACTTCAGGGGTGGATGAAAAACTGTTTTTT
J gene: TRBJ1-4
clone size: -
D gene: -
V gene: TRBV6-1

CDR3 protein: CASTMTFGGTQYF
CDR3 DNA: TGTGCCAGCACCATGACCTTTGGCGGGACCCAGTACTTC
J gene: TRBJ2-5
clone size: -
D gene: -
V gene: TRBV5-4

CDR3 protein: CASSSDRAADTQYF
CDR3 DNA: TGTGCCAGCAGCTCTGACAGGGCTGCAGATACGCAGTATTTT
J gene: TRBJ2-3
clone size: -
D gene: TRBD1
V gene: TRBV5-4

CDR3 protein: CASSPNTNTEAFF
CDR3 DNA: TGTGCCAGCAGCCCGAACACGAACACTGAAGCTTTCTTT
J gene: TRBJ1-1
clone size: -
D gene: -
V gene: TRBV13

CDR3 protein: CASSPRTAFRDEQYF
CDR3 DNA: TGTGCCAGCAGCCCTAGGACAGCATTTCGGGACGAGCAGTACTTC
J gene: TRBJ2-7
clone size: -
D gene: -
V gene: TRBV28

CDR3 protein: CASSNQGGSYNEQFF
CDR3 DNA: TGTGCCAGCAGCAATCAGGGGGGATCCTACAATGAGCAGTTCTTC
J gene: TRBJ2-1
clone size: -
D gene: -
V gene: TRBV9

CDR3 protein: CASSLEGGILRQTQYF
CDR3 DNA: TGTGCCAGCAGCTTAGAAGGCGGCATCCTCCGACAGACCCAGTACTTC
J gene: TRBJ2-5
clone size: -
D gene: -
V gene: TRBV11-2

CDR3 protein: CASSPRGQSDTEAFF
CDR3 DNA: TGTGCCAGCAGCCCGCGGGGACAGTCTGACACTGAAGCTTTCTTT
J gene: TRBJ1-1
clone size: -
D gene: TRBD1
V gene: TRBV9

CDR3 protein: CASSITGRQPQHF
CDR3 DNA: TGTGCCAGTAGTATAACAGGGCGTCAGCCCCAGCATTTT
J gene: TRBJ1-5
clone size: -
D gene: -
V gene: TRBV19

CDR3 protein: CASSLVGGETQYF
CDR3 DNA: TGCGCCAGCAGCTTGGTTGGGGGGGAGACCCAGTACTTC
J gene: TRBJ2-5
clone size: -
D gene: -
V gene: TRBV5-1

CDR3 protein: CASSGHVDGVYEQYF
CDR3 DNA: TGTGCCAGCAGCGGCCATGTCGATGGTGTATACGAGCAGTACTTC
J gene: TRBJ2-7
clone size: -
D gene: -
V gene: TRBV7-6

CDR3 protein: CASGLVIDRTGGHGYTF
CDR3 DNA: TGTGCTAGTGGTTTGGTAATTGATCGGACAGGGGGTCATGGCTACACCTTC
J gene: TRBJ1-2
clone size: -
D gene: TRBD1
V gene: TRBV12-5

CDR3 protein: CAISEGDTGQPQHF
CDR3 DNA: TGTGCCATCAGTGAAGGGGACACTGGACAGCCCCAGCATTTT
J gene: TRBJ1-5
clone size: -
D gene: -
V gene: TRBV10-3

CDR3 protein: CASSHQGITEAFF
CDR3 DNA: TGTGCCAGTAGTCATCAGGGTATTACTGAAGCTTTCTTT
J gene: TRBJ1-1
clone size: -
D gene: -
V gene: TRBV19

CDR3 protein: CASSFLLGTSGRVAKNIQYF
CDR3 DNA: TGCGCCAGCAGCTTTCTGCTCGGGACTAGCGGGAGGGTAGCCAAAAACATTCAGTACTTC
J gene: TRBJ2-4
clone size: -
D gene: TRBD2
V gene: TRBV5-1

CDR3 protein: CASSFVDRDFHEQYF
CDR3 DNA: TGTGCCAGCAGCTTTGTGGACAGGGATTTCCACGAGCAGTACTTC
J gene: TRBJ2-7
clone size: once
D gene: TRBD1
V gene: TRBV5-6

CDR3 protein: CAWLGLADATNNEQFF
CDR3 DNA: TGTGCCTGGTTGGGACTAGCAGACGCCACTAACAATGAGCAGTTCTTC
J gene: TRBJ2-1
clone size: -
D gene: TRBD2
V gene: TRBV30

CDR3 protein: CASSVGTGGNTIYF
CDR3 DNA: TGTGCCAGCAGCGTAGGGACAGGTGGAAACACCATATATTTT
J gene: TRBJ1-3
clone size: -
D gene: TRBD1
V gene: TRBV9

CDR3 protein: CASSLVEANEQFF
CDR3 DNA: TGTGCCAGCAGCTTAGTGGAGGCCAATGAGCAGTTCTTC
J gene: TRBJ2-1
clone size: -
D gene: -
V gene: TRBV11-2

CDR3 protein: CATSRGTSSYNEQFF
CDR3 DNA: TGTGCCACCAGCAGGGGCACGAGCTCCTACAATGAGCAGTTCTTC
J gene: TRBJ2-1
clone size: -
D gene: -
V gene: TRBV15

CDR3 protein: CASRLAGPYEQYF
CDR3 DNA: TGTGCCAGCCGGTTAGCGGGACCCTACGAGCAGTACTTC
J gene: TRBJ2-7
clone size: -
D gene: TRBD2
V gene: TRBV28

CDR3 protein: CASSPRGGRGYTGELFF
CDR3 DNA: TGTGCCAGCAGTCCACGGGGTGGCAGGGGGTACACCGGGGAGCTGTTTTTT
J gene: TRBJ2-2
clone size: -
D gene: TRBD1
V gene: TRBV2

CDR3 protein: CASSEEAGDEQFF
CDR3 DNA: TGTGCCAGCAGTGAAGAGGCGGGGGATGAGCAGTTCTTC
J gene: TRBJ2-1
clone size: -
D gene: TRBD2
V gene: TRBV6-1

CDR3 protein: CASSVEQVRTEAFF
CDR3 DNA: TGTGCCAGCAGCGTAGAACAGGTTCGCACTGAAGCTTTCTTT
J gene: TRBJ1-1
clone size: once
D gene: -
V gene: TRBV9

CDR3 protein: CASSIIGNQPQHF
CDR3 DNA: TGTGCCAGTAGTATTATCGGGAACCAGCCCCAGCATTTT
J gene: TRBJ1-5
clone size: -
D gene: -
V gene: TRBV19

CDR3 protein: CASSNAGTGGYEQYF
CDR3 DNA: TGTGCCAGTAGCAATGCCGGGACAGGGGGCTACGAGCAGTACTTC
J gene: TRBJ2-7
clone size: -
D gene: TRBD1
V gene: TRBV19

CDR3 protein: CASSEGRVAYEQYF
CDR3 DNA: TGTGCCAGCAGTGAGGGCAGGGTAGCCTACGAGCAGTACTTC
J gene: TRBJ2-7
clone size: once
D gene: -
V gene: TRBV2

CDR3 protein: CASGSRSGSHNEQFF
CDR3 DNA: TGTGCTAGTGGTTCGAGGAGCGGGAGCCACAATGAGCAGTTCTTC
J gene: TRBJ2-1
clone size: -
D gene: TRBD2
V gene: TRBV12-5

CDR3 protein: CASSLGGWTAPRDYGYTF
CDR3 DNA: TGCGCCAGCAGCTTGGGGGGGTGGACAGCACCCCGGGACTATGGCTACACCTTC
J gene: TRBJ1-2
clone size: -
D gene: -
V gene: TRBV5-1

CDR3 protein: CASIRSETGKNSPLHF
CDR3 DNA: TGTGCCAGTATTAGGTCCGAGACAGGGAAAAATTCACCCCTCCACTTT
J gene: TRBJ1-6
clone size: -
D gene: TRBD1
V gene: TRBV19

CDR3 protein: CASSLGLAGADTQYF
CDR3 DNA: TGTGCCAGCAGCTTAGGACTAGCGGGGGCAGATACGCAGTATTTT
J gene: TRBJ2-3
clone size: -
D gene: TRBD2
V gene: TRBV5-4

CDR3 protein: CASSEGQMKLFF
CDR3 DNA: TGTGCCAGCAGTGAAGGGCAGATGAAACTGTTTTTT
J gene: TRBJ1-4
clone size: few
D gene: -
V gene: TRBV6-1

CDR3 protein: CASSQDRGLVGYNEQFF
CDR3 DNA: TGCGCCAGCAGCCAAGATCGGGGACTAGTGGGGTACAATGAGCAGTTCTTC
J gene: TRBJ2-1
clone size: -
D gene: TRBD2
V gene: TRBV4-1

CDR3 protein: CASSIDRVTEAFF
CDR3 DNA: TGTGCCAGTAGTATAGACAGGGTCACTGAAGCTTTCTTT
J gene: TRBJ1-1
clone size: -
D gene: -
V gene: TRBV19

CDR3 protein: CATSRDVGRGFGYTF
CDR3 DNA: TGTGCCACCAGCAGAGATGTAGGCAGGGGTTTTGGCTACACCTTC
J gene: TRBJ1-2
clone size: -
D gene: -
V gene: TRBV15

CDR3 protein: CASSYPGQGGQPQHF
CDR3 DNA: TGTGCCAGCAGTTACCCGGGACAGGGAGGCCAGCCCCAGCATTTT
J gene: TRBJ1-5
clone size: -
D gene: TRBD1
V gene: TRBV6-6

CDR3 protein: CASRDERERTDTQYF
CDR3 DNA: TGTGCCAGCAGGGACGAGCGGGAGAGGACAGATACGCAGTATTTT
J gene: TRBJ2-3
clone size: -
D gene: TRBD2
V gene: TRBV5-5